The next 17 T cell receptor beta chains were all read from a single sample in a study of blood T cell repertoires in COVID-19. Assay used: immunoSEQ multiplex PCR; TCRdb lists only in-frame clones, some missing. The sample has around 360,000 clones; over 75% are singletons. Sequenced: PBMCs or T cells enriched from blood (not recorded which). The source of these receptors is a man aged 40-55 years in a cohort exposed to, infected with or recovered from COVID-19 (not recorded which).

A single count supports this clone. The chain combines TRBV27 with TRBJ2-3; 9 nucleotides match TRBD1. The V segment lost 6 bases and the J segment 4 bases; nucleotides outside the gene matches: 5. The CDR3 has 14 residues. Germline values: CDR1 MNHEY, CDR2 SMNVEV (reference sequence). This CDR3 reads CASRGTGSPDTQYF. For the CDR3, the DNA is TGTGCCAGCAGGGGGACAGGGTCCCCAGATACGCAGTATTTT.

J is TRBJ2-6 and V is TRBV24-1; a weak D match, TRBD1 (5 bases). CDR3 length equals 12 residues. Germline V gene sequence: CDR1 KGHDR, CDR2 SFDVKD. Trimming took 9 bases from V and 9 from J, leaving 11 bases between them. CDR3 coding DNA: TGTGCCACCGCACAGGATGACAACGTCCTGACTTTC. It encodes CATAQDDNVLTF.

The chain is built from TRBV10-3 and TRBJ2-1; TRBD2 is a possible D gene (6 bases). CDR3 length: 14 amino acids. V was shortened by 2 bases and J by 4 bases, with 9 bases between the two germline ends. Germline V gene sequence: CDR1 ENHRY, CDR2 SYGVKD. The CDR3 region is CAISEGLPYNEQFF. The DNA for the CDR3 is TGTGCCATCAGTGAGGGACTACCTTACAATGAGCAGTTCTTC.

The chain employs TRBV3-1 (or the pseudogene TRBV3-2) and TRBJ2-1, with D maybe TRBD1 (5 bases). The CDR3 extends over 15 amino acids. The ends were cut back, 2 bases at V and 0 bases at J, with 8 bases in the middle. Germline V gene sequence: CDR1 LGHDT, CDR2 YNNKEL (reference sequence). In DNA form, the CDR3 reads TGTGCCAGCAGCCAACAGGGCAACTCCTACAATGAGCAGTTCTTC. It encodes CASSQQGNSYNEQFF.

This rearrangement joins TRBV5-1 to TRBJ2-1; 10 bases are shared with TRBD2. This CDR3 contains 15 residues. The V gene's germline CDR1 is SGHRS and CDR2 YFSETQ. The ends lost 4 bases at V and 8 bases at J; junction bases unmatched: 9. CDR3 DNA sequence: TGCGCCAGCAGCAGTAGCGGGAGGTTGGCGGATGAGCAGTTCTTC. This sequence encodes CASSSSGRLADEQFF.

The V gene is TRBV27, the J gene TRBJ1-1; 10 bases match TRBD1. Germline-derived CDR1 and CDR2 are MNHEY and SMNVEV (reference sequence). This CDR3 contains 17 residues. V was pared by 5 bases and J by 5 bases, with 14 bases of the junction left unmatched. The CDR3 bases are TGTGCCAGCAGTCCACTCCGGGACAGGGGATCAGGGACTGAAGCTTTCTTT. This sequence encodes CASSPLRDRGSGTEAFF.

This chain uses TRBV28 with TRBJ1-6; D unclear. The germline gives CDR1 MDHEN, CDR2 SYDVKM. With 5 bases removed from V and 8 bases from J, the gap between germline ends came to 7 bases. This CDR3 has 12 amino acids. The CDR3 reads CASSPPDSPLHF. The DNA for the CDR3 is TGTGCCAGCAGTCCTCCAGATTCACCCCTCCACTTT.

The chain is built from TRBV10-3 and TRBJ2-7; no firm D call. Trimming stripped 2 bases from V and 1 base from J, with 6 bases between. The germline V gene has CDR1 ENHRY and CDR2 SYGVKD. CDR3 size: 13 residues. The CDR3 sequence: CAISETQSYEQYF. CDR3 DNA: TGTGCCATCAGTGAGACCCAGTCCTACGAGCAGTACTTC.

This rearrangement joins TRBV6-1 to TRBJ1-1; D remains unclear. The CDR3 is made up of 16 amino acids. The V end lost 1 base, the J end lost 6 bases, and 18 bases lay between the germline ends. In germline, CDR1 is MNHNS, CDR2 SASEGT. The CDR3 spells CASSEEAGLGRPEAFF. The CDR3 DNA is TGTGCCAGCAGTGAAGAGGCTGGGCTCGGGAGGCCTGAAGCTTTCTTT.

This chain connects TRBV19 to TRBJ1-1; D is uncertain. Per germline, CDR1 LNHDA and CDR2 SQIVND (reference sequence). The CDR3 extends over 13 amino acids. V was clipped by 7 bases and J by 1 base, with 10 bases between them. The CDR3: CASIGQTNTEAFF. In DNA form, the CDR3 reads TGTGCCAGTATTGGGCAAACGAACACTGAAGCTTTCTTT.

The chain is built from TRBV6-2 or TRBV6-3 and TRBJ1-1, with a possible D match to TRBD1 (6 bases). This CDR3 is 15 amino acids long. CDR1 is MNHEY, CDR2 SVGEGT, per germline. Trimming removed 0 bases at V and 0 bases at J, with 8 bases between. The CDR3: CASSYSNRVNTEAFF. CDR3 in DNA: TGTGCCAGCAGTTACTCCAACAGGGTGAACACTGAAGCTTTCTTT.

This chain uses TRBV4-2 with TRBJ2-6, with D perhaps matching TRBD2 (6 bases). Germline-derived CDR1 and CDR2 are LGHNA and YNFKEQ. The CDR3 has 16 amino acids. Deletions cut 0 bases from V and 0 bases from J, with 6 bases between. As DNA, the CDR3 is TGTGCCAGCAGCCAAGAGGGGGGCTCTGGGGCCAACGTCCTGACTTTC. Its protein is CASSQEGGSGANVLTF.

The rearrangement joins TRBV6-5 to TRBJ1-3; perhaps TRBD1 as D (5 bases). Trimming removed 5 bases from V and 6 bases from J, with 17 bases in between. Per germline, CDR1 MNHEY and CDR2 SVGAGI. CDR3 size: 15 residues. CDR3 residues: CASSLFLAGLNTIYF. DNA for the CDR3: TGTGCCAGCAGTCTGTTCCTCGCAGGGCTAAACACCATATATTTT.

The J gene is TRBJ1-1, the V gene TRBV28; weak D call: TRBD1 (6 bases). The CDR3 covers 15 residues. Germline V CDR1 and CDR2: MDHEN, SYDVKM. V was trimmed by 5 bases and J by 0 bases, leaving 13 bases between them. CDR3 in amino acids: CASSPPGTMNTEAFF. The CDR3 nucleotides read TGTGCCAGCAGTCCCCCCGGGACAATGAACACTGAAGCTTTCTTT.

V gene TRBV2 combines with J gene TRBJ2-7, with TRBD1 matching over 12 bases. CDR3 length: 12 amino acids. Unmatched junction bases numbered 6, after V lost 5 bases and J lost 13 bases. Germline V lookup: CDR1 SNHLY, CDR2 FYNNEI. The CDR3 DNA reads TGTGCCAGCAGTACCGGGACAGGGGGCGTTTACTTC. Translated, it gives CASSTGTGGVYF.

Worth noting for this clone: Other DNA sequences within the sample encode an identical CDR3. V usage is TRBV6-5 and J usage is TRBJ1-5; TRBD1 matches 7 bases. V gave up 5 bases and J gave up 1 base; unmatched junction bases: 2. The CDR3 extends over 14 amino acids. Germline assignment: CDR1 MNHEY and CDR2 SVGAGI. CDR3 in amino acids: CASSLQGSNQPQHF. CDR3 nucleotide sequence: TGTGCCAGCAGTCTACAGGGGAGCAATCAGCCCCAGCATTTT.

This chain uses TRBV5-1 with TRBJ2-1; 10 bases agree with TRBD1. V was pared by 1 base and J by 8 bases, with 9 bases of the junction left unmatched. This CDR3 region has 16 residues. Looked up from germline, CDR1 is SGHRS and CDR2 is YFSETQ. The CDR3 loop is CASSLRSGQGVDEQFF. CDR3 sequence (DNA): TGCGCCAGCAGCTTGAGGTCTGGACAGGGGGTGGATGAGCAGTTCTTC.